A single sample is the source of the 8 T cell receptor beta chains below, sequenced in a study of T cell responses to AZD1222 COVID-19 vaccine. Assay used: immunoSEQ multiplex PCR; TCRdb lists only in-frame clones, some missing. The sample yields around 100,000 clones, 87% seen once. This material consisted of peripheral blood, taken 28 days after the second AZD1222 dose. These receptors originate from an adult who received the AZD1222 COVID-19 vaccine.

The rearrangement links TRBV18 to TRBJ1-6; maybe TRBD1 (6 bases). The CDR3 consists of 16 residues. CDR1 is KGHSH and CDR2 is LQKENI in the germline V gene. Trimming took 2 bases from V and 5 from J, leaving 13 bases between them. The DNA for the CDR3 is TGTGCCAGCTCACCATGGCCCGGGACACATAATTCACCCCTCCACTTT. Its translation is CASSPWPGTHNSPLHF.

The chain carries TRBV20-1 and TRBJ2-5; D may be TRBD1 or TRBD2 (5 bases each). From germline, CDR1 is DFQATT and CDR2 SNEGSKA (reference sequence). Trimming took off 3 bases at V and 5 bases at J, with 16 bases between the two ends. The CDR3 runs to 14 residues. The CDR3: CSASVGTRQETQYF. The CDR3 DNA reads as TGCAGTGCTAGTGTAGGGACCCGCCAGGAGACCCAGTACTTC.

The chain links TRBV28 to TRBJ1-3; TRBD1 might be the D (5 bases). V was pared by 3 bases and J by 0 bases, with 15 bases between. The CDR3 has 17 residues. The germline V gene has CDR1 MDHEN and CDR2 SYDVKM. The CDR3 is CASSFRIWRGSGNTIYF. Here the CDR3 DNA reads TGTGCCAGCAGTTTTCGCATCTGGAGGGGCTCTGGAAACACCATATATTTT.

The count of this clone is one. The V and J genes are TRBV6-4 and TRBJ2-1; 8 bases line up with TRBD2. Germline assignment: CDR1 MRHNA and CDR2 SNTAGT. The CDR3 is 13 residues long. J was trimmed by 15 bases and V by 2 bases; bases with no gene match: 9. The CDR3 is CASSDPGSGSRFF. CDR3 coding DNA: TGTGCCAGCAGTGACCCAGGGAGCGGGAGTCGGTTCTTC.

Here the CDR3 DNA reads TGCGCCAGCAGTGAACTAGCGGGAGACTACTCTGGGGCCAACGTCCTGACTTTC. Protein: CASSELAGDYSGANVLTF. The J gene is TRBJ2-6, the V gene TRBV10-2; 11 positions match TRBD2. This CDR3 is built from 18 residues. Germline CDR1 is WSHSY and CDR2 is SAAADI. Unmatched junction bases numbered 4, after V lost 3 bases and J lost 0 bases.

This clone appeared a single time. This chain links TRBV9 with TRBJ1-4; 8 nucleotides line up with TRBD1. This CDR3 contains 14 residues. Germline lookup yields CDR1 SGDLS and CDR2 YYNGEE. Germline trimming cut 3 bases from V and 8 bases from J; bases unmatched to any gene: 6. CDR3 loop: CASSDGQGFEKLFF. As DNA, the CDR3 is TGTGCCAGCAGCGACGGACAGGGCTTCGAAAAACTGTTTTTT. Supplemented by reference TRBV9 and TRBJ1-4, the full variable domain reads DSGVTQTPKHLITATGQRVTLRCSPRSGDLSVYWYQQSLDQGLQFLIQYYNGEERAKGNILERFSAQQFPDLHSELNLSSLELGDSALYFCASSDGQGFEKLFFGSGTQLSVL.

Note on this clone: This may be a read error, as it is one base from a much larger clone. Other DNA variants within this sample encode the same CDR3. The chain combines TRBV10-3 with TRBJ2-6; tentatively, D is TRBD1 or TRBD2 (6 bases each). The V end was cut by 4 bases, the J end by 0 bases, with 10 bases between. This CDR3 is 16 amino acids long. Germline CDR1 and CDR2: ENHRY and SYGVKD. CDR3 bases: TGTGCCATCAGTGGGGGGGCCCCCTCTGGGGCCAACGTCCTGACTTTC. Protein product: CAISGGAPSGANVLTF.

This clone was observed a single time. The V call is TRBV28, the J call TRBJ1-1; the D gene is possibly TRBD1 (5 bases). This CDR3 spans 15 amino acids. Trimming took off 3 bases at V and 0 bases at J, with 11 bases between the two ends. Germline values: CDR1 MDHEN, CDR2 SYDVKM. CDR3 protein: CASSFFKGLNTEAFF. CDR3 nucleotides: TGTGCCAGCAGTTTTTTTAAGGGGTTGAACACTGAAGCTTTCTTT.